This TCR beta chain was identified in a study of identical twins. Notes on the study in general: For out-of-frame beta sequences, excess twin sharing was weaker.

Note on this clonotype: Its specificity is unknown.

CDR1 is DFQATT, CDR2 SNEGSKA, per germline (reference sequence). The CDR3 length is 13 residues. One entry per CDR3 protein, called by TCRdb with MiXCR from the 5' RACE reads. Of hundreds of thousands of distinct CDR3 sequences in the sample, roughly 6% were seen once. Material for sequencing was naive T cells sorted from blood. The chain joins TRBV20-1 to TRBJ2-2, with 8 positions matching TRBD2. This TCR derives from a man younger than 35 in good health. The CDR3 sequence: CSAGLAGGAELFF. The CDR3 nucleotides are TGCAGCGCCGGACTCGCGGGAGGCGCGGAGCTGTTTTTT.